These T cell receptor beta chains were read from a single sample in a study of blood T cell repertoires in COVID-19. Generated by immunoSEQ multiplex PCR, the TCRdb table keeps only in-frame clones and is missing some. The top ten clones hold roughly 4% of a sample with around 200,000 clones, 75% to 90% of them seen once. The sample consisted of PBMCs or T cells enriched from blood (not recorded which). These receptors were collected from a woman younger than 45 who had been exposed to COVID-19. CDR3s include the opening cysteine and the closing phenylalanine or tryptophan. The D gene is left open where the match is weak. The size field is filled for only some rows; it gives once, few, many or a size class.

J,V,size,D,CDR3,DNA
TRBJ1-1,TRBV19,.,TRBD1,CASSTQITGGTEAFF,TGTGCCAGTAGTACCCAAATCACAGGGGGCACTGAAGCTTTCTTT
TRBJ1-2,TRBV10-2,.,.,CASGRENYGYTF,TGCGCCTCGGGGCGGGAAAACTATGGCTACACCTTC
TRBJ1-4,TRBV9,.,TRBD1,CASSEGTGGKLFF,TGTGCCAGCAGCGAAGGGACAGGGGGAAAACTGTTTTTT
TRBJ2-2,TRBV9,.,.,CASSVLGSDGELFF,TGTGCCAGCAGCGTTTTGGGGAGTGACGGGGAGCTGTTTTTT
TRBJ2-1,TRBV6-2/TRBV6-3,.,TRBD2,CASSYGLARNEQFF,TGTGCCAGCAGTTACGGACTAGCAAGGAATGAGCAGTTCTTC
TRBJ1-1,TRBV5-4,few,TRBD1,CASSSGTVGTEAFF,TGTGCCAGCAGCTCCGGGACAGTGGGGACTGAAGCTTTCTTT
TRBJ2-1,TRBV2,.,TRBD2,CASSAGGEQFF,TGTGCCAGCAGTGCGGGGGGTGAGCAGTTCTTC
TRBJ1-2,TRBV3-1/TRBV3-2,.,.,CASSQEWDAGNYGYTF,TGTGCCAGCAGCCAAGAATGGGACGCGGGAAACTATGGCTACACCTTC
TRBJ1-1,TRBV7-6,.,.,CASSPGTGVEAFF,TGTGCCAGCAGCCCAGGGACTGGTGTTGAAGCTTTCTTT
TRBJ1-1,TRBV5-4,.,TRBD1,CASSLRDRNTEAFF,TGTGCCAGCAGCCTGCGGGACAGGAACACTGAAGCTTTCTTT
TRBJ2-7,TRBV19,.,TRBD1,CASRDRGRSYEQYF,TGTGCCAGTAGGGACAGGGGACGCTCCTACGAGCAGTACTTC
TRBJ2-7,TRBV15,.,.,CATSRVARGSYEQYF,TGTGCCACCAGCAGAGTCGCCCGGGGATCCTACGAGCAGTACTTC
TRBJ1-2,TRBV10-3,.,TRBD1,CAISEEGATYGYTF,TGTGCCATCAGTGAGGAGGGGGCTACCTATGGCTACACCTTC
TRBJ1-4,TRBV2,.,TRBD1,CASSVGQGVKKLFF,TGTGCCAGCAGTGTGGGACAGGGAGTGAAAAAACTGTTTTTT
TRBJ1-5,TRBV15,.,.,CATMTGTNQPQHF,TGTGCCACCATGACAGGCACTAATCAGCCCCAGCATTTT
TRBJ2-7,TRBV4-1,.,.,CASSQYQGFSYEQYF,TGCGCCAGCAGCCAATATCAGGGATTTTCCTACGAGCAGTACTTC
TRBJ2-7,TRBV19,.,.,CASSIGGSPYEQYF,TGTGCCAGTAGTATAGGAGGGTCCCCCTACGAGCAGTACTTC
TRBJ2-1,TRBV18,.,TRBD1,CASSGQGIFNEQFF,TGTGCCAGCTCGGGACAGGGGATATTCAATGAGCAGTTCTTC
TRBJ1-2,TRBV10-3,.,.,CAISGADNYGYTF,TGTGCCATCAGTGGGGCAGATAACTATGGCTACACCTTC
TRBJ1-4,TRBV30,.,.,CAWTWQGLVYLGNEKLFF,TGTGCCTGGACCTGGCAGGGGCTGGTCTACCTTGGTAATGAAAAACTGTTTTTT
TRBJ1-2,TRBV4-2,.,TRBD1,CASSQGTGNYGYTF,TGTGCCAGCAGCCAAGGGACAGGGAACTATGGCTACACCTTC
TRBJ2-7,TRBV3-1/TRBV3-2,.,.,CASSQDWGSLEQYF,TGTGCCAGCAGCCAAGATTGGGGCTCCCTCGAGCAGTACTTC
TRBJ1-5,TRBV6-5,once,.,CASRRSDSNQPQHF,TGTGCCAGCAGACGATCAGATAGCAATCAGCCCCAGCATTTT
TRBJ1-5,TRBV2,once,TRBD1,CASSDRGMGNQPQHF,TGTGCCAGCAGCGACAGGGGAATGGGCAATCAGCCCCAGCATTTT
TRBJ1-2,TRBV10-3,.,TRBD1,CAITRDSNYGYTF,TGTGCCATCACCAGGGACAGTAACTATGGCTACACCTTC
TRBJ1-1,TRBV28,.,.,CASTSGVGDTEAFF,TGTGCCAGCACCTCGGGGGTGGGGGACACTGAAGCTTTCTTT